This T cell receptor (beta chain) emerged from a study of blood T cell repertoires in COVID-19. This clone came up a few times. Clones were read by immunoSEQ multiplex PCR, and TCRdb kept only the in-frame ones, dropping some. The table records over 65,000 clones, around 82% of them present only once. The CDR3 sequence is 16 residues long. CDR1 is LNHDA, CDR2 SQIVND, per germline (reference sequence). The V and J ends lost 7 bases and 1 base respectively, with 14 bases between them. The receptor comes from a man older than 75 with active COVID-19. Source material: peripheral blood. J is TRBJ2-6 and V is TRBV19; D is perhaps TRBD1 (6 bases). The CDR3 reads CASIQGLSSGANVLTF. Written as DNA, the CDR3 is TGTGCCAGTATCCAGGGGTTATCGTCTGGGGCCAACGTCCTGACTTTC.